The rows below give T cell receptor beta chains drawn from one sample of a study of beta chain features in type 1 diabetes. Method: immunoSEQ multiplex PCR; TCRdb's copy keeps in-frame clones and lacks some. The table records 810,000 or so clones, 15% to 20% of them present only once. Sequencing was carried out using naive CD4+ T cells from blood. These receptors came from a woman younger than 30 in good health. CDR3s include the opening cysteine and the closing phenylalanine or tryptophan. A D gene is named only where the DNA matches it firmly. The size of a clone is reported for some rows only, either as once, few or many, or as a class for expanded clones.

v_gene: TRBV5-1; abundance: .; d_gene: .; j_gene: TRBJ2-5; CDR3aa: CASSSGTQNQETQYF; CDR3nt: TGCGCCAGCAGCTCAGGGACACAAAACCAAGAGACCCAGTACTTC
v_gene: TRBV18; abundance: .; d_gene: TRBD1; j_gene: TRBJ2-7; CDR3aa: CASSPRQGYEQYF; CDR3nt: TGTGCCAGCTCACCACGACAGGGCTACGAGCAGTACTTC
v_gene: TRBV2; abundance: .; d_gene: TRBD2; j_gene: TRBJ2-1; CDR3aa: CASSITSGYNEQFF; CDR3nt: TGTGCCAGCAGTATTACTAGCGGCTACAATGAGCAGTTCTTC
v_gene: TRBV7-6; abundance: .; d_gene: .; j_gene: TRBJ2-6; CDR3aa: CASSLTSLGLSAGANVLTF; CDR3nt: TGTGCCAGCAGCCTCACCTCGTTGGGACTGTCCGCTGGGGCCAACGTCCTGACTTTC
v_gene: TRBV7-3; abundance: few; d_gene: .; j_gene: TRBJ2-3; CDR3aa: CASSLFLLASTDTQYF; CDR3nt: TGTGCCAGCAGCTTATTTTTGCTAGCGAGCACAGATACGCAGTATTTT
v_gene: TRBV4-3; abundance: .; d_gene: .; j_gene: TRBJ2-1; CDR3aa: CASSQDGNTYNEQFF; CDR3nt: TGCGCCAGCAGCCAAGATGGGAACACCTACAATGAGCAGTTCTTC
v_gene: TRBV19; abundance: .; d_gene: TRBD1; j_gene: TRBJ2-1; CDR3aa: CASSSQSTGGGEQFF; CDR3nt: TGTGCCAGTAGTTCCCAATCGACAGGGGGCGGTGAGCAGTTCTTC
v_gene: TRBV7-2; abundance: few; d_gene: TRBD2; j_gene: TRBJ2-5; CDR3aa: CASSLLGTSFTETQYF; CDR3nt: TGTGCCAGCAGCTTATTAGGGACTAGCTTCACTGAGACCCAGTACTTC
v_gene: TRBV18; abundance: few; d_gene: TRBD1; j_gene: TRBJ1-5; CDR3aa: CASSPDRGWNQPQHF; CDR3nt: TGTGCCAGCTCACCAGACAGGGGGTGGAATCAGCCCCAGCATTTT
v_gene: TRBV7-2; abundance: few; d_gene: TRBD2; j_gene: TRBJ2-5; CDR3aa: CASSLIAGELTQYF; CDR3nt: TGTGCCAGCAGCTTAATAGCGGGAGAACTAACCCAGTACTTC
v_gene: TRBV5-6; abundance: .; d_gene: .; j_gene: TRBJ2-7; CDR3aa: CASSLRTYEQYF; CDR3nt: TGTGCCAGCAGCCTCAGAACCTACGAGCAGTACTTC
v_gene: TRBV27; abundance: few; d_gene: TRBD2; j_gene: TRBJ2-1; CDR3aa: CASSSLAGSYNEQFF; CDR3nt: TGTGCCAGCAGTTCACTAGCGGGAAGCTACAATGAGCAGTTCTTC
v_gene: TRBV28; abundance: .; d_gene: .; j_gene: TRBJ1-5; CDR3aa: CASGRKYSNQPQHF; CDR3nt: TGTGCCAGCGGACGGAAATATAGCAATCAGCCCCAGCATTTT
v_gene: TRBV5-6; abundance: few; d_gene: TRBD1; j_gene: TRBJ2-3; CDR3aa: CASSLVSTGGRTDTQYF; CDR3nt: TGTGCCAGCAGCTTAGTATCGACAGGGGGTCGCACAGATACGCAGTATTTT
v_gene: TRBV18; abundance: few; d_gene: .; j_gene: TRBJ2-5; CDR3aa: CASSPPSKAETQYF; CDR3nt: TGTGCCAGCTCACCACCTTCGAAGGCAGAGACCCAGTACTTC
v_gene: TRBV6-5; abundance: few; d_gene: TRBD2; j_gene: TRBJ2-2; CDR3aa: CASLESGRSTGELFF; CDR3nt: TGTGCCAGCTTGGAGAGCGGGAGAAGCACCGGGGAGCTGTTTTTT
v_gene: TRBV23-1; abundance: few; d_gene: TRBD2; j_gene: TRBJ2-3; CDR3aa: CASSQSRREGTDTQYF; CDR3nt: TGCGCCAGCAGTCAATCCCGGCGGGAGGGCACAGATACGCAGTATTTT
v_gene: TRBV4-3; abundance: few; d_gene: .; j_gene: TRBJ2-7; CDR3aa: CASSQDGAGTYEQYF; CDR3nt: TGCGCCAGCAGCCAAGATGGAGCCGGCACCTACGAGCAGTACTTC
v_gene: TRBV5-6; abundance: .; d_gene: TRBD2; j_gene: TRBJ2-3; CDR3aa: CASSRPPLAGFTDTQYF; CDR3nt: TGTGCCAGCAGCCGGCCTCCACTAGCGGGGTTCACAGATACGCAGTATTTT
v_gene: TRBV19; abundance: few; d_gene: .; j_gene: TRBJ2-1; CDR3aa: CASSIRGPGVNEQFF; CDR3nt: TGTGCCAGTAGCATTCGGGGGCCCGGGGTCAATGAGCAGTTCTTC
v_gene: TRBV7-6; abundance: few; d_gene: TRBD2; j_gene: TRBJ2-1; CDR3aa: CASSLGPTSGRSYEQFF; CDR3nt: TGTGCCAGCAGCTTAGGGCCGACTAGCGGGAGGAGCTATGAGCAGTTCTTC
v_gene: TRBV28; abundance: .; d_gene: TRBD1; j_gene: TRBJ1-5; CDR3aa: CASRPGQGGDQPQHF; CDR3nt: TGTGCCAGCAGACCCGGACAGGGGGGGGATCAGCCCCAGCATTTT
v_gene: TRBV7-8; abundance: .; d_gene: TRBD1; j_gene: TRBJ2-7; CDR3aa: CASSAEGGTTYEQYF; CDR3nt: TGTGCCAGCAGCGCAGAAGGGGGCACGACCTACGAGCAGTACTTC
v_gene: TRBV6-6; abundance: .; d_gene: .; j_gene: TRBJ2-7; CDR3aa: CASSHGGGYEQYF; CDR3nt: TGTGCCAGCAGTCACGGAGGGGGGTACGAGCAGTACTTC
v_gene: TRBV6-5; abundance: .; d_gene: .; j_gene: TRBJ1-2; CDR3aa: CASSYLLAGVGYGYTF; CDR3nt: TGTGCCAGCAGTTACCTTTTAGCAGGGGTCGGCTATGGCTACACCTTC
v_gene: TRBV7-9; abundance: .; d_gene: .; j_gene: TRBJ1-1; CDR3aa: CASTHNPGFRPTEAFF; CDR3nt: TGTGCCAGCACCCATAACCCAGGGTTCCGTCCTACTGAAGCTTTCTTT
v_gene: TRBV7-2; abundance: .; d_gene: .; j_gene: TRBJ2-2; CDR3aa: CASSLTGTNTGELFF; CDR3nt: TGTGCCAGCAGCCTTACGGGGACTAACACCGGGGAGCTGTTTTTT
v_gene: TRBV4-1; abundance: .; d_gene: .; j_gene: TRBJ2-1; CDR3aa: CASSQEVSSYNEQFF; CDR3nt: TGCGCCAGCAGCCAAGAAGTGAGCTCCTACAATGAGCAGTTCTTC
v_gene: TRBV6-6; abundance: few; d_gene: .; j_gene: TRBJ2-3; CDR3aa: CASSYPDIPDTQYF; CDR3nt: TGTGCCAGCAGTTACCCCGACATCCCAGATACGCAGTATTTT
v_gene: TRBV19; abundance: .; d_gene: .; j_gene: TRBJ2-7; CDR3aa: CASSKNSGFYYEQYF; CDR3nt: TGTGCCAGTAGCAAAAATTCCGGCTTCTACTACGAGCAGTACTTC
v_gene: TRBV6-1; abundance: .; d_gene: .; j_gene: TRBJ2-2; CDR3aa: CASSEGPGELFF; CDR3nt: TGTGCCAGCAGTGAGGGGCCCGGGGAGCTGTTTTTT
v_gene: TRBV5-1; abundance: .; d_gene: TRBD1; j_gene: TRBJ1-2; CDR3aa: CASSAGQGNYGYTF; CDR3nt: TGCGCCAGCAGCGCCGGACAGGGAAACTATGGCTACACCTTC
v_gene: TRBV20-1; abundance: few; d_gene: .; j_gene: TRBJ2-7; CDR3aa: CSALGGYLRYF; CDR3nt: TGCAGTGCCCTTGGGGGGTACCTCAGGTACTTC
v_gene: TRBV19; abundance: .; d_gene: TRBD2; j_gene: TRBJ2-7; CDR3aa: CASMSVGLAGTYEQYF; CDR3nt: TGTGCCAGTATGTCTGTCGGTCTAGCGGGGACATACGAGCAGTACTTC
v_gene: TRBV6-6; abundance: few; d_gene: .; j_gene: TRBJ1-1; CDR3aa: CASSYSKGEAFF; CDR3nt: TGTGCCAGCAGTTACTCGAAGGGAGAAGCTTTCTTT
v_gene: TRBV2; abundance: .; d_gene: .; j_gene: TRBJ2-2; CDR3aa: CASSRTANTGELFF; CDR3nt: TGTGCCAGCAGCCGGACAGCGAACACCGGGGAGCTGTTTTTT
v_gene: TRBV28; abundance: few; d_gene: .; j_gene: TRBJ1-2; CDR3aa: CASSFLRLQGFSYGYTF; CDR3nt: TGTGCCAGCAGTTTCCTGCGCCTACAGGGTTTTTCGTATGGCTACACCTTC
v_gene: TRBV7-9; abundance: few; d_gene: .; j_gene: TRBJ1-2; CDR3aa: CASSLVSRYYGYTF; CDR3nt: TGTGCCAGCAGCTTAGTTAGCCGCTACTATGGCTACACCTTC
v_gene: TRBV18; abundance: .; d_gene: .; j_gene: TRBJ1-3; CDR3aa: CASSPYGKNSGNTIYF; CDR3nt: TGTGCCAGCTCACCCTACGGAAAGAACTCTGGAAACACCATATATTTT
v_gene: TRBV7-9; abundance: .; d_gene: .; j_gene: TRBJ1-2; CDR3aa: CASSLTNYGYTF; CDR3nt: TGTGCCAGCAGCTTAACCAACTATGGCTACACCTTC
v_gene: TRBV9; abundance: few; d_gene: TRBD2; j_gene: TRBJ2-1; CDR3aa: CASSVDPGGLAGGPNNEQFF; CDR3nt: TGTGCCAGCAGCGTAGACCCAGGAGGACTAGCGGGAGGGCCCAACAATGAGCAGTTCTTC
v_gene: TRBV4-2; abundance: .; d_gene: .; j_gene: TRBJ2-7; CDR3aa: CASSKDSGEQYF; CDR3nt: TGTGCCAGCAGCAAGGACTCAGGGGAGCAGTACTTC
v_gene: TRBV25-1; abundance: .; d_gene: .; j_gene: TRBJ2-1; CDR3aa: CASSDRKRPQHNEQFF; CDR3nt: TGTGCCAGCAGTGATCGGAAACGACCCCAGCACAATGAGCAGTTCTTC
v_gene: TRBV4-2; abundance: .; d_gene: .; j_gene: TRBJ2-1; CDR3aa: CASSQGRDSYNEQFF; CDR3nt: TGTGCCAGCAGCCAAGGGAGGGACTCCTACAATGAGCAGTTCTTC
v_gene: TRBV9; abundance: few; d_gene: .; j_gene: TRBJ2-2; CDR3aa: CASSVGRAGELFF; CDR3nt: TGTGCCAGCAGCGTAGGTAGGGCCGGGGAGCTGTTTTTT
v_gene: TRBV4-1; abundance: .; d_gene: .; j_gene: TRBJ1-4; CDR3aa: CASSQGLLEKLFF; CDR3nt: TGCGCCAGCAGCCAAGGACTCCTAGAAAAACTGTTTTTT
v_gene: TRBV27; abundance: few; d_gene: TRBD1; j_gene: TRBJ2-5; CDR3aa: CASGPTGRVGTQYF; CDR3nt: TGTGCCAGCGGACCGACAGGGCGGGTAGGGACCCAGTACTTC
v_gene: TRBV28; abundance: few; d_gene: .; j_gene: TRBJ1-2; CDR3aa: CASVARQTINYGYTF; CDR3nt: TGTGCCAGCGTTGCGCGGCAGACCATTAACTATGGCTACACCTTC
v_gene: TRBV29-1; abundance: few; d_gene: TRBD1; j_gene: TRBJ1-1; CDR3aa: CSVSDRVAEAFF; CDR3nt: TGCAGCGTTTCCGACAGGGTTGCAGAAGCTTTCTTT
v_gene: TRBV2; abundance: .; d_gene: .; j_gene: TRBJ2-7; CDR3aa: CASRGDGTYEQYF; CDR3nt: TGTGCCAGCAGAGGGGACGGTACCTACGAGCAGTACTTC
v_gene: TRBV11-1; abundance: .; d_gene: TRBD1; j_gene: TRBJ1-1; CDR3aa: CASKGQLNTEAFF; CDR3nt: TGTGCCAGCAAGGGACAGCTGAACACTGAAGCTTTCTTT
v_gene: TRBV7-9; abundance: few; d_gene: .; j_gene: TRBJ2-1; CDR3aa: CASSLGRDNNEQFF; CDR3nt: TGTGCCAGCAGCTTGGGTCGGGATAACAATGAGCAGTTCTTC
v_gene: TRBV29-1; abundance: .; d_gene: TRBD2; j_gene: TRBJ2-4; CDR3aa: CSVGGTSTQVAKNIQYF; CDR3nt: TGCAGCGTTGGCGGGACTAGCACTCAGGTGGCCAAAAACATTCAGTACTTC
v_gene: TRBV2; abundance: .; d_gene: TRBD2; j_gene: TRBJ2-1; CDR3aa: CANRLAGADEQFF; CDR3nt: TGTGCCAACCGACTAGCGGGAGCGGATGAGCAGTTCTTC
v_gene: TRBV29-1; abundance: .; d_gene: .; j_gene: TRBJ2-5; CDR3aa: CSVRQGVGETQYF; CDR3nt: TGCAGCGTTCGGCAGGGAGTAGGAGAGACCCAGTACTTC